This T cell receptor beta chain was retrieved from a study of cytomegalovirus exposure and HLA in healthy donors. J lost 4 bases, V lost 4 bases, and 0 bases had no gene match. The germline V gene has CDR1 MDHEN and CDR2 SYDVKM. The CDR3 runs to 12 residues. As concerns this clone: Its antigen is not known.

Study outcomes and limitations: A later analysis showed that HLA-associated TCR beta chains had undergone more clonal expansion than equally common others. For TCR beta chains, V- and J-gene trimming was later linked to a missense DCLRE1C variant. The CMV antigen specificity of three CMV-associated chains was confirmed through in vitro analysis. Later analysis placed DRB1 highest and HLA-C lowest in TCR association rates, which differed by HLA locus.

The PCR was carried out with 60 Vbeta primers and 13 Jbeta primers. Libraries were prepared by immunoSEQ multiplex PCR; TCRdb keeps only in-frame clonotypes and omits some of them. Of more than 85,000 clones in the sample, about 80% were seen once. This sequence joins TRBV28 and TRBJ1-2; 7 nucleotides align to TRBD1. The sequenced sample was PBMCs. The receptor was derived from a woman aged 45 to 65 in good health and CMV-seropositive. CDR3 residues: CASSSGGYGYTF. The CDR3 coding sequence is TGTGCCAGCAGTTCAGGGGGCTATGGCTACACCTTC.